This passage covers 18 T cell receptor beta chains from one sample sequenced in a study of blood T cell repertoires in COVID-19. The table came from immunoSEQ multiplex PCR; TCRdb's copy has only in-frame clones and leaves some out. The sample lists roughly 59,000 clones, over 75% occurring once. Input material: peripheral blood. The receptors come from a woman older than 75 with acute or convalescent COVID-19.

This rearrangement joins TRBV6-5 to TRBJ2-7; D not certain. Germline loops: CDR1 MNHEY, CDR2 SVGAGI. Deletions cut 6 bases from V and 2 bases from J, with 11 bases between. CDR3 length equals 13 residues. CDR3 sequence reads: CASSLLLAYEQYF. In DNA, the CDR3 is TGTGCCAGCAGCCTCTTGCTAGCCTACGAGCAGTACTTC.

This sequence joins TRBV4-1 and TRBJ2-1, with 8 bases aligning to TRBD2. Unmatched junction bases numbered 9, after V lost 2 bases and J lost 3 bases. CDR1 and CDR2 (germline): MGHRA, YSYEKL. The CDR3 runs 17 residues. CDR3 amino acids: CASSQTRGGGNYNEQFF. CDR3 nucleotide sequence: TGCGCCAGCAGCCAAACCCGGGGGGGAGGGAACTACAATGAGCAGTTCTTC.

V is TRBV15 and J is TRBJ2-7, with 7 positions matching TRBD1. The CDR3 length is 17 residues. Germline lookup yields CDR1 LNHNV and CDR2 YYDKDF (reference sequence). V trimming: 1 base; J trimming: 4 bases; junction bases outside the gene matches: 13. The CDR3 protein is CATSRGTGTARLYEQYF. The DNA of the CDR3 is TGTGCCACCAGCAGAGGTACAGGGACAGCCCGCCTATACGAGCAGTACTTC.

The V gene is TRBV30, the J gene TRBJ1-6, with TRBD1 matching over 7 bases. V gave up 2 bases and J gave up 9 bases; unmatched junction bases: 16. Germline V lookup: CDR1 GTSNPN, CDR2 SVGIG (reference sequence). The CDR3 runs 17 residues. This chain's CDR3 is CAWSLAGARGLGSPLHF. CDR3 sequence (DNA): TGTGCCTGGAGTCTAGCGGGTGCCAGGGGGTTGGGTTCACCCCTCCACTTT. Looking up the rest from reference TRBV30 and TRBJ1-6 gives the full variable domain: SQTIHQWPATLVQPVGSPLSLECTVEGTSNPNLYWYRQAAGRGLQLLFYSVGIGQISSEVPQNLSASRPQDRQFILSSKKLLLSDSGFYLCAWSLAGARGLGSPLHFGNGTRLTVT.

The chain links TRBV5-6 to TRBJ2-5, with no clear D. V was cut by 0 bases and J by 6 bases, with 12 bases left in between. Germline V lookup: CDR1 SGHDT, CDR2 YYEEEE. The CDR3 runs 14 residues. As DNA, the CDR3 is TGTGCCAGCAGCTTGGGCGCCCTCATAAAGACCCAGTACTTC. Residues: CASSLGALIKTQYF.

This CDR3 reads CASSSKAGGPYEQFF. The CDR3 nucleotides read TGCGCCAGCAGCTCCAAAGCGGGAGGGCCTTATGAGCAGTTCTTC. This rearrangement joins TRBV5-1 to TRBJ2-1, with TRBD2 identical over 10 bases. Germline values: CDR1 SGHRS, CDR2 YFSETQ. V shed 3 bases, J shed 8 bases, and the junction held 8 bases outside the gene matches. CDR3 length: 15 amino acids.

The chain joins TRBV6-1 to TRBJ1-6; TRBD1 matches 10 bases. CDR1 and CDR2 (germline): MNHNS, SASEGT. The CDR3 covers 16 residues. The ends lost 4 bases at V and 10 bases at J; junction bases unmatched: 10. Here the CDR3 reads CASSAWDRGPLSPLHF. In nucleotides, the CDR3 is TGTGCCAGCAGTGCATGGGACAGGGGACCGTTATCACCCCTCCACTTT.

This clone is a singleton in its sample. V gene TRBV27 combines with J gene TRBJ2-3, with D tentatively TRBD2 (5 bases). Germline lookup yields CDR1 MNHEY and CDR2 SMNVEV (reference sequence). Trimming took off 6 bases at V and 6 bases at J, with 22 bases between the two ends. The CDR3 totals 16 residues. CDR3: CASSLTGLPHPDTQYF. Here the CDR3 DNA reads TGTGCCAGCAGCCTTACCGGACTGCCCCACCCGGATACGCAGTATTTT.

V usage is TRBV7-7 and J usage is TRBJ2-7; D is undetermined. The CDR3 sequence is 14 residues long. V was pared by 5 bases and J by 0 bases, with 11 bases between. Germline CDR1 is SSHAT and CDR2 is FNYEAQ (reference sequence). The CDR3 sequence is CASSPTRSSYEQYF. The CDR3 DNA reads TGTGCCAGCAGCCCGACCCGGAGCTCCTACGAGCAGTACTTC. Supplemented by reference TRBV7-7 and TRBJ2-7, the full variable domain reads GAGVSQSPRYKVTKRGQDVTLRCDPISSHATLYWYQQALGQGPEFLTYFNYEAQPDKSGLPSDRFSAERPEGSISTLTIQRTEQRDSAMYRCASSPTRSSYEQYFGPGTRLTVT.

The table lists this clone with a few counts. The gene calls are TRBV28 and TRBJ2-1, with TRBD2 identical over 11 bases. CDR1 and CDR2 (germline): MDHEN, SYDVKM. With 4 bases clipped from V and 0 bases from J, the junction kept 14 bases outside the gene matches. The CDR3 spans 20 residues. The CDR3 loop is CASSSILASGRYSSYNEQFF. DNA of the CDR3: TGTGCCAGCAGTTCAATTCTCGCTAGCGGGAGGTACAGCTCCTACAATGAGCAGTTCTTC. Full variable domain (outside the CDR3, taken from reference TRBV28 and TRBJ2-1): DVKVTQSSRYLVKRTGEKVFLECVQDMDHENMFWYRQDPGLGLRLIYFSYDVKMKEKGDIPEGYSVSREKKERFSLILESASTNQTSMYLCASSSILASGRYSSYNEQFFGPGTRLTVL.

The chain uses TRBV10-3 and TRBJ2-3, with 9 bases matching TRBD2. The CDR3 runs 15 residues. The ends lost 2 bases at V and 3 bases at J; junction bases unmatched: 3. Germline values: CDR1 ENHRY, CDR2 SYGVKD. In DNA, the CDR3 is TGTGCCATCAGTGAGGCTAGCGGGACAACAGATACGCAGTATTTT. Residues: CAISEASGTTDTQYF.

The rearrangement uses TRBV7-2 and TRBJ2-2, with D perhaps matching TRBD2 (6 bases). Trimming removed 5 bases at V and 2 bases at J, with 12 bases between. The CDR3 spans 15 residues. Germline V gene sequence: CDR1 SGHTA, CDR2 FQGNSA. The CDR3 sequence: CASSLRDSNTGELFF. CDR3 bases: TGTGCCAGCAGCCTCCGGGACTCCAACACCGGGGAGCTGTTTTTT.

This clone appeared a single time. This chain connects TRBV11-1 to TRBJ2-7; 8 bases match TRBD2. The CDR3 extends over 15 amino acids. The germline gives CDR1 SGHAT, CDR2 FQDESV (reference sequence). Losses at the gene ends were 5 bases for V and 5 bases for J; bases not matched to a gene: 11. The CDR3 DNA follows: TGTGCCAGCAGCCCCCCAGGCGGGGGGCGCCACGAGCAGTACTTC. It encodes CASSPPGGGRHEQYF.

This chain joins TRBV29-1 and TRBJ1-2; TRBD1 might be the D (5 bases). V lost 5 bases to trimming and J lost 10 bases, with 20 bases between them. The CDR3 totals 13 residues. CDR1 and CDR2 (germline): SQVTM, ANQGSEA. The CDR3 spells CSVYGGTPRLYTF. CDR3 coding DNA: TGCAGCGTTTACGGGGGGACCCCCCGACTCTACACCTTC.

As regards this clone: One junction end disagrees with the germline gene, perhaps due to a read error. This sequence joins TRBV27 and TRBJ2-7; D is unresolved. The germline V gene has CDR1 MNHEY and CDR2 SMNVEV (reference sequence). This CDR3 spans 13 amino acids. CDR3: CASSLSLTYEQYF. DNA for the CDR3: TGTGCCAGCAGTCTATCACTGACCTACGAGCAGTACTTC.

The genes are TRBV28 and TRBJ2-3; 8 bases are shared with TRBD2. Germline loops: CDR1 MDHEN, CDR2 SYDVKM. The V segment lost 4 bases and the J segment 3 bases; nucleotides outside the gene matches: 12. This CDR3 has 17 residues. This CDR3 is CASSSPVLADTTDTQYF. The CDR3 nucleotides read TGTGCCAGCAGTTCTCCTGTACTAGCGGACACTACAGATACGCAGTATTTT.

The chain combines TRBV12-5 with TRBJ1-1; no firm D call. The V gene's germline CDR1 is LGHNT and CDR2 FRNRAP. The CDR3 has 11 amino acids. V gave up 7 bases and J gave up 0 bases, with 3 bases separating them. In DNA, the CDR3 is TGTGCTAGTGCTGTGAACACTGAAGCTTTCTTT. It encodes CASAVNTEAFF.

The J gene is TRBJ1-2, the V gene TRBV6-2 or TRBV6-3, with 9 bases identical to TRBD1. The CDR3 sequence is 15 residues long. Looked up from germline, CDR1 is MNHEY and CDR2 is SVGEGT. V shed 0 bases and J 8 bases; nucleotides not matched to a gene: 7. The CDR3 coding sequence is TGTGCCAGCAGTTACTCCGGGACAGGGTTAGGGGGCTACACCTTC. This encodes CASSYSGTGLGGYTF.